Reported below is one TCR beta chain. This record comes from a study of blood T cell repertoires in COVID-19. Whole-study context: Acute and convalescent COVID-19 specimens originated in the United States, Italy and Spain. Nucleic acid was either cDNA or gDNA, and it came from T cells, B-cell-depleted T cells, or PBMCs.

The CDR3 is 14 amino acids. Trimming left V 2 bases short and J 4 bases short, with 12 bases between. Germline V gives CDR1 SQVTM, CDR2 ANQGSEA. As handled by the study authors: Estimated nucleated cell counts came from reference gene primer amplification. Only in-frame clones appear in the TCRdb table, and some are missing; sequencing was by immunoSEQ multiplex PCR. V, J and clone size are taken as reported in that table, and D and trimming were inferred from the DNA itself. The profile shows 150,000 to 200,000 clones, less than 90% of them singletons. The TCR originated in a man younger than 35 with active or convalescent COVID-19. This chain links TRBV29-1 with TRBJ2-1; D might be TRBD2 (6 bases). The sequenced sample consisted of peripheral blood. The CDR3: CSVEYGGSYNEQFF. The CDR3 nucleotides are TGCAGCGTTGAATACGGGGGTTCATACAATGAGCAGTTCTTC.